These 9 T cell receptor beta chains were all obtained from the same sample, sequenced in a study of cytomegalovirus exposure and HLA in healthy donors. PCR involved 60 Vbeta and 13 Jbeta primers. Produced via immunoSEQ multiplex PCR; TCRdb's table is partial and in-frame only. The data show about 160,000 clones, under 80% seen once. Sequencing input: PBMCs. The origin of the receptors is a female donor in good health and CMV-seronegative.

The V call is TRBV12-1, the J call TRBJ2-7; the D segment call TRBD1 is taken from the table without a DNA check. TRBV12-1 is a recognized pseudogene. The CDR3 has 15 amino acids. CDR3 DNA: TGTGCCAGCAGCTTTATCCGGGACAGGGGATACGAGCAGTACTTC. Translating it yields CASSFIRDRGYEQYF.

This chain joins TRBV29-1 and TRBJ2-2, with 11 bases matching TRBD2. Germline CDR1 is SQVTM and CDR2 is ANQGSEA. This CDR3 has 14 residues. The V gene end was trimmed by 7 bases and the J gene end by 6 bases; junction bases not matched to a gene: 7. CDR3 DNA: TGCAGCGCACGACTAGCGGGACGTCCCGGGGAGCTGTTTTTT. Translating it yields CSARLAGRPGELFF.

This clone was picked up a small number of times. The chain combines TRBV5-1 with TRBJ1-1; a weak D match, TRBD1 (5 bases). Germline V gene sequence: CDR1 SGHRS, CDR2 YFSETQ. Trimming removed 4 bases at V and 11 bases at J, with 15 bases between. The CDR3 loop spans 12 amino acids. CDR3 sequence: CASSPGGSWAFF. CDR3 coding DNA: TGCGCCAGCAGCCCGGGGGGGTCCTGGGCTTTCTTT.

The V and J genes are TRBV5-1 and TRBJ2-4; 12 positions agree with TRBD2. Germline V lookup: CDR1 SGHRS, CDR2 YFSETQ. Trimming removed 4 bases from V and 1 base from J; junction bases left unmatched: 6. The length of the CDR3 is 17 residues. In nucleotides, the CDR3 is TGCGCCAGCAGCGCAGGACTAGCGGGGATGGCCAAAAACATTCAGTACTTC. Translated: CASSAGLAGMAKNIQYF. Drawing the rest from reference TRBV5-1 and TRBJ2-4, the complete variable domain is KAGVTQTPRYLIKTRGQQVTLSCSPISGHRSVSWYQQTPGQGLQFLFEYFSETQRNKGNFPGRFSGRQFSNSRSEMNVSTLELGDSALYLCASSAGLAGMAKNIQYFGAGTRLSVL.

The genes are TRBV2 and TRBJ1-4; D is undetermined. CDR3 length equals 12 residues. Trimming pared 6 bases from V and 8 bases from J, leaving 10 bases between. Germline lookup yields CDR1 SNHLY and CDR2 FYNNEI. The CDR3 here is CASRQRSEKLFF. The CDR3 DNA reads TGTGCCAGCAGACAAAGGAGCGAAAAACTGTTTTTT.

This chain joins TRBV4-2 and TRBJ2-3; 7 bases align to TRBD1. The CDR3 sequence is 16 residues long. Per the germline V gene, CDR1 is LGHNA and CDR2 is YNFKEQ. Losses at the gene ends were 3 bases for V and 0 bases for J; bases not matched to a gene: 6. The CDR3 protein is CASSHLDRDSTDTQYF. The CDR3 nucleotides read TGTGCCAGCAGCCACCTCGACAGGGATAGCACAGATACGCAGTATTTT.

The chain has TRBV4-1 and TRBJ2-1; no definite D call. V lost 0 bases and J lost 2, with 8 bases in between. CDR1 is MGHRA, CDR2 YSYEKL, per germline. CDR3 length: 15 amino acids. This CDR3 reads CASSQELAAYNEQFF. DNA for the CDR3: TGCGCCAGCAGCCAAGAGCTCGCGGCCTACAATGAGCAGTTCTTC.

The rearrangement links TRBV15 to TRBJ2-2, with 8 bases fitting TRBD1. V trimming: 4 bases; J trimming: 5 bases; junction bases outside the gene matches: 6. CDR1 is LNHNV, CDR2 YYDKDF, per germline (reference sequence). The CDR3 spans 15 residues. The CDR3 nucleotides read TGTGCCACCAGCAACTACGGACAGGGAACCGGGGAGCTGTTTTTT. This translates into CATSNYGQGTGELFF.

There are a few counts of this clone. The rearrangement uses TRBV27 and TRBJ1-5, with TRBD1 as a possible D gene (5 bases). The ends were cut back, 8 bases at V and 0 bases at J, with 8 bases in the middle. Germline lookup yields CDR1 MNHEY and CDR2 SMNVEV (reference sequence). CDR3 length: 13 amino acids. The DNA of the CDR3 is TGTGCCAGCGGGGCCTATAGCAATCAGCCCCAGCATTTT. Translated, it gives CASGAYSNQPQHF.